Below, 22 T cell receptor beta chains from the same sample are listed, as sequenced in a study of T cell changes during pregnancy in multiple sclerosis. Data came from immunoSEQ multiplex PCR; TCRdb stores just in-frame clones and leaves some out. The sample consists of over 15,000 clones, 88% of them appearing once. Sequenced material: CD8+ T cells from peripheral blood mononuclear cells, taken after pregnancy. These receptors all come from a female donor in good health, enrolled as a control in a pregnancy study.

The rearrangement uses TRBV19 and TRBJ1-4, with 7 bases lining up with TRBD1. V trimming: 4 bases; J trimming: 8 bases; junction bases outside the gene matches: 7. Germline V gives CDR1 LNHDA, CDR2 SQIVND (reference sequence). This CDR3 has 14 amino acids. CDR3 loop: CASSKTGFLEKLFF. The CDR3 DNA follows: TGTGCCAGTAGTAAGACAGGGTTCCTGGAAAAACTGTTTTTT.

The chain uses TRBV30 and TRBJ2-7, with a tentative D call TRBD2 (6 bases). CDR3 length equals 13 residues. Germline lookup yields CDR1 GTSNPN and CDR2 SVGIG (reference sequence). Trimming took 1 base from V and 3 from J, leaving 10 bases between them. CDR3 amino acids: CAWSAGVNYEQYF. CDR3 coding DNA: TGTGCCTGGAGTGCGGGGGTTAACTACGAGCAGTACTTC.

Here the CDR3 DNA reads TGTGCCAGCAGTCCCGCCGACAGGGTAATCCCCTACGAGCAGTACTTC. Residues: CASSPADRVIPYEQYF. V gene TRBV11-2 combines with J gene TRBJ2-7; 7 nucleotides agree with TRBD1. From germline, CDR1 is SGHAT and CDR2 FQNNGV. The CDR3 loop spans 16 amino acids. With V trimmed by 6 bases and J by 2 bases, 13 bases remained unmatched.

The genes are TRBV4-3 and TRBJ1-1; TRBD1 is a possible D gene (6 bases). Germline CDR1 is LGHNA and CDR2 is YSLEER. The CDR3 runs 15 residues. Trimming took 0 bases from V and 4 from J, leaving 12 bases between them. The CDR3 spells CASSQDRGGSTEAFF. The CDR3 bases are TGCGCCAGCAGCCAAGATAGGGGGGGAAGCACTGAAGCTTTCTTT.

The V and J genes are TRBV30 and TRBJ2-7; TRBD2 matches 8 bases. Germline V gene sequence: CDR1 GTSNPN, CDR2 SVGIG (reference sequence). V shed 4 bases, J shed 2 bases, and the junction held 1 base outside the gene matches. This CDR3 comprises 12 residues. This chain's CDR3 is CAWTGGTYEQYF. Here the CDR3 DNA reads TGTGCCTGGACGGGAGGGACCTACGAGCAGTACTTC. The variable domain in full, completed from reference TRBV30 and TRBJ2-7, reads SQTIHQWPATLVQPVGSPLSLECTVEGTSNPNLYWYRQAAGRGLQLLFYSVGIGQISSEVPQNLSASRPQDRQFILSSKKLLLSDSGFYLCAWTGGTYEQYFGPGTRLTVT.

In its sample, this clone was seen a few times. The chain uses TRBV4-2 and TRBJ2-1; TRBD2 matches 11 bases. Germline CDR1 LGHNA, CDR2 YNFKEQ. The CDR3 extends over 16 amino acids. V lost 0 bases to trimming and J lost 6 bases; unmatched junction nucleotides: 4. The CDR3 nucleotides read TGTGCCAGCAGCCAAGAGGGTAGCGGGGGGGCCAATGAGCAGTTCTTC. Residues: CASSQEGSGGANEQFF.

The chain combines TRBV27 with TRBJ2-3; 14 bases agree with TRBD2. Germline CDR1 and CDR2: MNHEY and SMNVEV (reference sequence). V lost 6 bases to trimming and J lost 5 bases; unmatched junction nucleotides: 7. The CDR3 covers 16 residues. CDR3 DNA sequence: TGTGCCAGCAGCCAGGGACTAGCGGGGGCCGGAGATACGCAGTATTTT. This sequence encodes CASSQGLAGAGDTQYF.

This chain uses TRBV6-1 with TRBJ1-1; D not resolved. In germline, CDR1 is MNHNS, CDR2 SASEGT. V lost 2 bases and J 6 bases, leaving 13 bases between the germline ends. CDR3 length equals 14 residues. The CDR3 nucleotides are TGTGCCAGCAGTGAACTGGGCAGTGTCCCTGAAGCTTTCTTT. Its protein product is CASSELGSVPEAFF.

The chain links TRBV30 to TRBJ1-5, with a possible D match to TRBD1 (5 bases). CDR3 length: 13 residues. Deletions cut 1 base from V and 3 bases from J, with 7 bases between. Looked up from germline, CDR1 is GTSNPN and CDR2 is SVGIG (reference sequence). In nucleotides, the CDR3 is TGTGCCTGGAGTGATGGGGCCAATCAGCCCCAGCATTTT. Protein: CAWSDGANQPQHF. Using reference TRBV30 and TRBJ1-5 for the parts outside the CDR3, the full variable domain is SQTIHQWPATLVQPVGSPLSLECTVEGTSNPNLYWYRQAAGRGLQLLFYSVGIGQISSEVPQNLSASRPQDRQFILSSKKLLLSDSGFYLCAWSDGANQPQHFGDGTRLSIL.

Note on this clone: The sample contains more than one DNA sequence encoding this CDR3. The chain employs TRBV7-9 and TRBJ1-5, with TRBD1 identical over 7 bases. Germline V gives CDR1 SEHNR, CDR2 FQNEAQ (reference sequence). The V and J ends lost 4 bases and 2 bases, in that order; junction bases with no gene match: 5. The CDR3 is 15 amino acids. CDR3 in amino acids: CASSSDREGNQPQHF. The CDR3 nucleotides are TGTGCCAGCAGCTCCGACAGGGAGGGCAATCAGCCCCAGCATTTT.

The chain employs TRBV7-9 and TRBJ2-7, with TRBD2 as a possible D gene (6 bases). The CDR3 contains 14 residues. Trimming removed 1 base from V and 2 bases from J, with 9 bases in between. Germline V gene sequence: CDR1 SEHNR, CDR2 FQNEAQ (reference sequence). The CDR3 loop is CASSLDGGTYEQYF. CDR3 in DNA: TGTGCCAGCAGCTTAGACGGGGGAACCTACGAGCAGTACTTC. The entire variable domain, with the rest obtained from reference TRBV7-9 and TRBJ2-7, is as follows: DTGVSQNPRHKITKRGQNVTFRCDPISEHNRLYWYRQTLGQGPEFLTYFQNEAQLEKSRLLSDRFSAERPKGSFSTLEIQRTEQGDSAMYLCASSLDGGTYEQYFGPGTRLTVT.

The chain couples TRBV9 to TRBJ2-3; 13 bases agree with TRBD2. Germline trimming cut 2 bases from V and 3 bases from J; bases unmatched to any gene: 9. This CDR3 has 18 residues. The V gene's germline CDR1 is SGDLS and CDR2 YYNGEE. CDR3 nucleotide sequence: TGTGCCAGCAGCGTGGAGGGGCCGGGACTAGCGGGGACAGATACGCAGTATTTT. As protein: CASSVEGPGLAGTDTQYF.

The V and J genes are TRBV7-2 and TRBJ2-3, with 9 bases matching TRBD2. Germline CDR1 is SGHTA and CDR2 is FQGNSA. This CDR3 is built from 15 residues. The V segment lost 1 base and the J segment 4 bases; nucleotides outside the gene matches: 3. CDR3: CASSLDWTSADTQYF. As DNA, the CDR3 is TGTGCCAGCAGCTTAGACTGGACTAGCGCAGATACGCAGTATTTT. Together with reference TRBV7-2 and TRBJ2-3, the CDR3 gives the full variable domain: GAGVSQSPSNKVTEKGKDVELRCDPISGHTALYWYRQSLGQGLEFLIYFQGNSAPDKSGLPSDRFSAERTGGSVSTLTIQRTQQEDSAVYLCASSLDWTSADTQYFGPGTRLTVL.

This rearrangement joins TRBV19 to TRBJ1-2, with a possible D match to TRBD1 (5 bases). CDR1 LNHDA and CDR2 SQIVND come from the germline V gene (reference sequence). V lost 5 bases, J lost 4 bases, and 11 bases lay in between. CDR3 length equals 13 residues. The CDR3 DNA reads as TGTGCCAGTAGTCCGGACAATAGCTATGGCTACACCTTC. Protein product: CASSPDNSYGYTF.

The chain is built from TRBV6-1 and TRBJ2-2, with TRBD1 as a possible D gene (6 bases). The germline CDR1 and CDR2 sequences are MNHNS and SASEGT. Trimming pared 6 bases from V and 3 bases from J, leaving 11 bases between. This CDR3 spans 14 amino acids. The CDR3, as DNA: TGTGCCAGCAGGGAGGCAGGGGACACCGGGGAGCTGTTTTTT. Translating gives CASREAGDTGELFF.

The V and J genes are TRBV27 and TRBJ2-3; D uncertain. Germline V gene sequence: CDR1 MNHEY, CDR2 SMNVEV (reference sequence). The CDR3 covers 13 residues. The V and J ends lost 5 bases and 5 bases respectively, with 11 bases between them. CDR3 sequence (DNA): TGTGCCAGCAGTCTCGAAACGGGAGATACGCAGTATTTT. This encodes CASSLETGDTQYF.

This clone was seen only a few times. V and J are TRBV6-5 and TRBJ1-4; TRBD1 might be the D (6 bases). V lost 2 bases, J lost 8 bases, and 18 bases lay in between. Germline CDR1 MNHEY, CDR2 SVGAGI. The CDR3 is 16 amino acids. The CDR3 loop reads CASSYGGGTRREKLFF. For the CDR3, the DNA is TGTGCCAGCAGTTACGGGGGAGGGACACGGAGGGAAAAACTGTTTTTT.

The gene calls are TRBV5-6 and TRBJ2-7; D perhaps matches TRBD2 (6 bases). From germline, CDR1 is SGHDT and CDR2 YYEEEE. Trimming stripped 2 bases from V and 6 bases from J, with 12 bases between. The CDR3 contains 13 residues. The CDR3, as DNA: TGTGCCAGCAGCTTTGGTAGGGGAGGCGAGCAGTACTTC. Translation: CASSFGRGGEQYF.

The chain carries TRBV6-5 and TRBJ2-1; 8 nucleotides align to TRBD1. J gave up 4 bases and V 8 bases, and 7 bases lay outside the gene matches. This CDR3 contains 14 residues. Germline CDR1 reads MNHEY; CDR2 reads SVGAGI. This chain's CDR3 is CASGTGGLYNEQFF. The CDR3, as DNA: TGTGCCAGCGGAACAGGGGGACTTTACAATGAGCAGTTCTTC.

This chain connects TRBV12-5 to TRBJ2-7, with D possibly matching TRBD1 (5 bases). Germline V CDR1 and CDR2: LGHNT, FRNRAP. The germline V and J ends were trimmed by 7 bases and 0 bases, with 10 bases remaining between them. The CDR3 is 13 amino acids. CDR3 DNA: TGTGCTAGTGCCCAGGGCCCCTCCTACGAGCAGTACTTC. This gives the protein CASAQGPSYEQYF.

The V gene is TRBV7-6, the J gene TRBJ1-4; 8 positions agree with TRBD1. Looked up from germline, CDR1 is SGHVS and CDR2 is FNYEAQ. With V trimmed by 0 bases and J by 5 bases, 2 bases remained unmatched. The CDR3 is made up of 15 amino acids. The CDR3 sequence: CASSLARTGNEKLFF. CDR3 coding DNA: TGTGCCAGCAGCTTAGCAAGGACAGGGAATGAAAAACTGTTTTTT.

The chain employs TRBV29-1 and TRBJ2-1, with 10 bases that match TRBD2. V lost 4 bases to trimming and J lost 3 bases; unmatched junction nucleotides: 6. From germline, CDR1 is SQVTM and CDR2 ANQGSEA. The CDR3 runs 15 residues. The chain's CDR3 is CSVGTSGVDYNEQFF. CDR3 in DNA: TGCAGCGTTGGTACTAGCGGGGTTGACTACAATGAGCAGTTCTTC.